Listed below are T cell receptor beta chains from one sample, sequenced in a study of cytomegalovirus exposure and HLA in healthy donors. Sequencing was performed with immunoSEQ multiplex PCR; in TCRdb, only in-frame clones are kept and a portion is missing. The clone table shows 80,000 to 95,000 clones, with the ten largest holding about 1.1%. The sequencing input was PBMCs. These receptors were collected from a young woman in good health and CMV-seronegative. Each CDR3 is given with its conserved first and last residue. A D gene is named only where the DNA matches it firmly.

CDR3	DNA	D	J	V
CASSDFIQYF	TGTGCCAGCAGTGACTTCATTCAGTACTTC	.	TRBJ2-4	TRBV6-1
CASSDRGTDTQYF	TGCGCCAGCAGTGATCGCGGCACAGATACGCAGTATTTT	.	TRBJ2-3	TRBV10-1
CASTQTRETQYF	TGTGCCAGCACCCAAACGCGGGAGACCCAGTACTTC	.	TRBJ2-5	TRBV6-1
CASSTSGNSYEQYF	TGTGCCAGTAGTACTAGCGGAAACTCCTACGAGCAGTACTTC	TRBD2	TRBJ2-7	TRBV19
CASTPSGGGETQYF	TGTGCCAGCACTCCTAGCGGGGGAGGAGAGACCCAGTACTTC	TRBD2	TRBJ2-5	TRBV25-1
CAISESPVGAYEQYF	TGTGCCATCAGTGAGTCGCCAGTGGGCGCCTACGAGCAGTACTTC	.	TRBJ2-7	TRBV10-3
CASSLFERELGNEQFF	TGTGCCAGCAGCTTGTTTGAGCGGGAGCTGGGCAATGAGCAGTTCTTC	TRBD2	TRBJ2-1	TRBV5-4
CAWWTPSSHNEQFF	TGTGCCTGGTGGACTCCCTCAAGCCACAATGAGCAGTTCTTC	.	TRBJ2-1	TRBV30
CASSPGQTMNTEAFF	TGTGCCAGCAGTCCGGGACAGACGATGAACACTGAAGCTTTCTTT	TRBD1	TRBJ1-1	TRBV5-4
CASSVAGGITGELFF	TGTGCCAGCAGCGTAGCGGGAGGGATCACCGGGGAGCTGTTTTTT	TRBD2	TRBJ2-2	TRBV6-1
CSVGNSGTELNGYTF	TGCAGCGTTGGGAATTCCGGGACAGAACTAAATGGCTACACCTTC	TRBD1	TRBJ1-2	TRBV29-1
CAWDRGAEAFF	TGTGCCTGGGACAGGGGTGCCGAAGCTTTCTTT	TRBD1	TRBJ1-1	TRBV30
CASSPQTGGGEKLFF	TGTGCCAGCAGCCCACAGACAGGGGGGGGTGAAAAACTGTTTTTT	TRBD1	TRBJ1-4	TRBV7-2
CSVTGQGGEQYF	TGCAGCGTTACGGGACAGGGGGGCGAGCAGTACTTC	TRBD1	TRBJ2-7	TRBV29-1
CASSKGFGGTDTQYF	TGTGCCAGTAGTAAGGGGTTCGGGGGGACAGATACGCAGTATTTT	TRBD2	TRBJ2-3	TRBV19
CASSPGGMNTEAFF	TGCGCCAGCAGCCCAGGGGGCATGAACACTGAAGCTTTCTTT	TRBD1	TRBJ1-1	TRBV4-1
CASGAGRNSNQPQHF	TGTGCCAGCGGGGCGGGGAGGAATAGCAATCAGCCCCAGCATTTT	.	TRBJ1-5	TRBV6-5
CASSQEPSGGAEQFF	TGCGCCAGCAGCCAAGAACCTAGCGGGGGGGCCGAGCAGTTCTTC	TRBD2	TRBJ2-1	TRBV4-1
CASTEGALPTDTQYF	TGTGCCAGCACCGAGGGGGCCCTTCCCACAGATACGCAGTATTTT	TRBD1	TRBJ2-3	TRBV2
CAGSGQGARNSPLHF	TGTGCCGGGAGTGGCCAGGGGGCGAGGAATTCACCCCTACACTTT	TRBD1	TRBJ1-6	TRBV30
CASSRYRAQETQYF	TGTGCCAGCAGCCGATACAGGGCCCAAGAGACCCAGTACTTC	.	TRBJ2-5	TRBV11-2
CATRSTYQETQYF	TGTGCCACTAGATCAACCTACCAAGAGACCCAGTACTTC	.	TRBJ2-5	TRBV27
CASSYSRVSTSYEQYF	TGTGCCAGCAGTTACTCGAGGGTGAGCACGTCCTACGAGCAGTACTTC	.	TRBJ2-7	TRBV6-5
CASSQGLAGGRTDTQYF	TGTGCCAGCAGCCAGGGACTAGCGGGGGGGCGTACAGATACGCAGTATTTT	TRBD2	TRBJ2-3	TRBV4-2
CAISESGSDTEAFF	TGTGCCATCAGTGAGTCAGGGAGTGACACTGAAGCTTTCTTT	.	TRBJ1-1	TRBV10-3
CAWSPTRRATNYGYTF	TGTGCCTGGAGTCCCACCCGCAGGGCAACTAACTATGGCTACACCTTC	.	TRBJ1-2	TRBV30
CAWSTSTGAGELFF	TGTGCCTGGAGTACCTCAACAGGGGCCGGGGAGCTGTTTTTT	TRBD1	TRBJ2-2	TRBV30
CASSQATGVFSGELFF	TGCGCCAGCAGCCAAGCCACAGGGGTGTTTTCCGGGGAGCTGTTTTTT	TRBD1	TRBJ2-2	TRBV4-1
CASSAGGTTYEQYF	TGTGCCAGCAGTGCCGGGGGGACGACCTACGAGCAGTACTTC	TRBD2	TRBJ2-7	TRBV2
CASSQASGGDEQFF	TGCGCCAGCAGCCAAGCTTCCGGGGGGGATGAGCAGTTCTTC	TRBD2	TRBJ2-1	TRBV4-1
CASSRPTGENTEAFF	TGTGCCAGCAGTCGACCGACAGGGGAAAACACTGAAGCTTTCTTT	TRBD1	TRBJ1-1	TRBV13
CASSLLDRDNDGYTF	TGCGCCAGCAGCCTCCTGGACAGGGATAATGATGGCTACACCTTC	TRBD1	TRBJ1-2	TRBV4-1
CASSAEPGYEQYF	TGTGCCAGCAGCGCAGAACCGGGTTACGAGCAGTACTTC	.	TRBJ2-7	TRBV9
CATSRELAGGGNEQFF	TGTGCCACCAGCAGAGAGTTAGCGGGAGGTGGGAATGAGCAGTTCTTC	TRBD2	TRBJ2-1	TRBV15
CAWTPGGIDSGNTIYF	TGTGCCTGGACCCCTGGGGGGATCGACTCTGGAAACACCATATATTTT	.	TRBJ1-3	TRBV30
CASSSGQGLSYEQYF	TGTGCCAGCAGCTCCGGACAGGGTCTCTCCTACGAGCAGTACTTC	TRBD1	TRBJ2-7	TRBV5-6